The 9 T cell receptor beta chains below were found in one sample sequenced in a study of vaccination and CD4 T cells after COVID-19. These TCRs are of unknown antigen specificity. Sequencing of the DNA from cultured CD4+ T cells was carried out with the Oncomine TCR Beta short-read assay. One entry per CDR3 protein, called by TCRdb with MiXCR from the PCR reads. The sample has more than 7,500 distinct CDR3 sequences, 55% seen once. This sample's treatment: approximately nine-day PBMC culture with coronavirus spike peptide pools or control peptides (ViraFEST assay). The sequenced sample was CD4+ T cells from blood, cultured in vitro. The receptor set was obtained from a human donor who had recovered from COVID-19.

The chain recombines TRBV7-8 with TRBJ2-5, with TRBD2 matching 11 bases. Germline loops: CDR1 SGHVS, CDR2 FQNEAQ. Unmatched junction bases numbered 19, after V lost 5 bases and J lost 2 bases. This CDR3 is built from 20 residues. CDR3 nucleotides: TGTGCCAGCAGCCAAGAACGCATAAGACTAGCGGGATCCCCGCAAGAGACCCAGTACTTC. It is translated as CASSQERIRLAGSPQETQYF.

V and J are TRBV24-1 and TRBJ1-1; no clear D gene. The V and J ends lost 6 bases and 0 bases respectively, with 7 bases between them. The CDR3 length is 13 residues. CDR1 and CDR2 from the germline V gene are KGHDR and SFDVKD. CDR3 amino acids: CATSTGMNTEAFF. CDR3 DNA: TGTGCCACCAGTACGGGGATGAACACTGAAGCTTTCTTT.

Only a few counts were recorded for this clonotype. V usage is TRBV24-1 and J usage is TRBJ1-5; D unclear. The V and J ends lost 6 bases and 0 bases respectively, with 11 bases between them. The CDR3 runs to 15 residues. CDR1 KGHDR and CDR2 SFDVKD come from the germline V gene. CDR3 loop: CATSSGQLSNQPQHF. CDR3 coding DNA: TGTGCCACCAGTTCTGGGCAGCTTAGCAATCAGCCCCAGCATTTT.

The chain joins TRBV7-2 to TRBJ2-5; TRBD1 matches 10 bases. CDR3 length: 14 amino acids. V dropped 4 bases and J dropped 5; count of bases not matched to a gene: 4. Germline assignment: CDR1 SGHTA and CDR2 FQGNSA. This chain's CDR3 is CASSSTGGRETQYF. The DNA for the CDR3 is TGTGCCAGCAGCTCGACAGGGGGCCGGGAGACCCAGTACTTC. The variable domain in full, with the rest retrieved from reference TRBV7-2 and TRBJ2-5, is GAGVSQSPSNKVTEKGKDVELRCDPISGHTALYWYRQSLGQGLEFLIYFQGNSAPDKSGLPSDRFSAERTGGSVSTLTIQRTQQEDSAVYLCASSSTGGRETQYFGPGTRLLVL.

Concerning this clonotype itself: At one boundary the junction diverges from the germline segment, which might be a read error. The rearrangement links TRBV6-1 to TRBJ1-5, with TRBD1 matching over 8 bases. The CDR3 is made up of 14 amino acids. Germline V gives CDR1 MNHNS, CDR2 SASEGT. Here the CDR3 reads CASSEGQGRQPQHF. CDR3 in DNA: TGTGCCAGCAGCGAAGGACAGGGCCGTCAGCCCCAGCATTTT.

In its sample, this clonotype was seen once. V gene TRBV7-2 combines with J gene TRBJ1-3; no clear D. Germline V CDR1 and CDR2: SGHTA, FQGNSA. Trimming shortened V by 5 bases and J by 0 bases, and 11 bases separated the two germline ends. The CDR3 runs 15 residues. CDR3 DNA: TGTGCCAGCAGCCCTACCCAGTTCTCTGGAAACACCATATATTTT. This encodes CASSPTQFSGNTIYF.

The genes are TRBV30 and TRBJ2-3; D is unclear. The CDR3 sequence is 14 residues long. Trimming removed 2 bases at V and 0 bases at J, with 9 bases between. The germline V gene encodes CDR1 GTSNPN and CDR2 SVGIG (reference sequence). The CDR3 sequence is CAWSLPPSTDTQYF. The CDR3 DNA reads TGTGCCTGGAGTTTACCTCCTAGCACAGATACGCAGTATTTT.

The V gene is TRBV6-5, the J gene TRBJ2-2, with TRBD1 matching 8 bases. CDR3 length: 14 amino acids. Germline values: CDR1 MNHEY, CDR2 SVGAGI. V lost 1 base, J lost 9 bases, and 4 bases stayed unmatched. The CDR3 nucleotides are TGTGCCAGCAGTTACTTTCGGACAGGGCGGGAGCTGTTTTTT. Translated, it gives CASSYFRTGRELFF.

V and J are TRBV20-1 and TRBJ2-6; 8 positions agree with TRBD1. Germline V gene lookup returns CDR1 DFQATT and CDR2 SNEGSKA (reference sequence). The CDR3 totals 16 residues. Trimming took 3 bases from V and 2 from J; bases not matched to a gene: 6. This CDR3 is CSASRLDRAGANVLTF. DNA of the CDR3: TGCAGTGCTAGTAGGTTGGACAGGGCTGGGGCCAACGTCCTGACTTTC.